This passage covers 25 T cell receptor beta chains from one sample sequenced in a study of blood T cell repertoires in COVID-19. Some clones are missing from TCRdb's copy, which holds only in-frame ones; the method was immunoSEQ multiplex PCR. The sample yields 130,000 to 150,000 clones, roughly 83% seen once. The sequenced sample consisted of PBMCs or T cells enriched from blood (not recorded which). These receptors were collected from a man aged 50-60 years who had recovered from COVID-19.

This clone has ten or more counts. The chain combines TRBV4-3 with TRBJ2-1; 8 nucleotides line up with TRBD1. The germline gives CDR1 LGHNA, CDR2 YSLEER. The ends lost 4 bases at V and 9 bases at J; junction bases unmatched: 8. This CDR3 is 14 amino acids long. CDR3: CASSRTGRTGEQFF. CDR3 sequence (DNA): TGCGCCAGCAGCCGGACAGGGCGGACGGGTGAGCAGTTCTTC.

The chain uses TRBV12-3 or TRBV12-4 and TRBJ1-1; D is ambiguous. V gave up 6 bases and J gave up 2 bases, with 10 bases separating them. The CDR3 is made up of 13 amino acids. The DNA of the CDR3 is TGTGCCAGCAGCCCTAACCCTAACACTGAAGCTTTCTTT. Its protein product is CASSPNPNTEAFF.

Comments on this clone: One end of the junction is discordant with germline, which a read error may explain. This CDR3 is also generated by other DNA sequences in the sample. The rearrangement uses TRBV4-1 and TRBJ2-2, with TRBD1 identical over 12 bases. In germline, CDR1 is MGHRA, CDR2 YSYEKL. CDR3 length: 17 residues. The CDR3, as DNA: TGCGCCAGCAGTCAAGAGCAGGGACAGGGGGCCAACGGGGAGCTGTTTTTT. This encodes CASSQEQGQGANGELFF.

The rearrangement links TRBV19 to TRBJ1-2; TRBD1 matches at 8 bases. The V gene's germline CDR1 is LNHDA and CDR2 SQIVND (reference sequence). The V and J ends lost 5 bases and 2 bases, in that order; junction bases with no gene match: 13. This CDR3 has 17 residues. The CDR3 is CASSEQGAGEVNYGYTF. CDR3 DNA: TGTGCCAGTAGTGAGCAGGGGGCCGGGGAAGTCAACTATGGCTACACCTTC.

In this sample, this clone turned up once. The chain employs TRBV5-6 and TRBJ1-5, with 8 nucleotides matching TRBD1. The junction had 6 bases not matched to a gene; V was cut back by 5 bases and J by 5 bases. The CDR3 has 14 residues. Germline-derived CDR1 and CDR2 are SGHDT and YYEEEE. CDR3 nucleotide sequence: TGTGCCAGCAGTTTAGGACAGGGCGATCAGCCCCAGCATTTT. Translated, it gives CASSLGQGDQPQHF.

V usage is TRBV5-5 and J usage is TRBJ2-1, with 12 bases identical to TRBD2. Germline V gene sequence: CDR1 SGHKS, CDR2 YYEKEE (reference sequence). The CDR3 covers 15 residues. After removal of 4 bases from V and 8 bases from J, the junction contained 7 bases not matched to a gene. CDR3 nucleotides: TGTGCCAGCAGCCCCGGACTAGCGGGGAGGTATGAGCAGTTCTTC. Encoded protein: CASSPGLAGRYEQFF. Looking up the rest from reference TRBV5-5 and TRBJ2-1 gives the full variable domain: DAGVTQSPTHLIKTRGQQVTLRCSPISGHKSVSWYQQVLGQGPQFIFQYYEKEERGRGNFPDRFSARQFPNYSSELNVNALLLGDSALYLCASSPGLAGRYEQFFGPGTRLTVL.

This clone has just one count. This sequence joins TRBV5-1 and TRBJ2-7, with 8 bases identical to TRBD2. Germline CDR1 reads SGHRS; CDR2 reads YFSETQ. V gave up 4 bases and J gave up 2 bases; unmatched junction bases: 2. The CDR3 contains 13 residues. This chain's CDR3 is CASSPGGPYEQYF. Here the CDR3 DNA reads TGCGCCAGCAGCCCGGGGGGGCCCTACGAGCAGTACTTC.

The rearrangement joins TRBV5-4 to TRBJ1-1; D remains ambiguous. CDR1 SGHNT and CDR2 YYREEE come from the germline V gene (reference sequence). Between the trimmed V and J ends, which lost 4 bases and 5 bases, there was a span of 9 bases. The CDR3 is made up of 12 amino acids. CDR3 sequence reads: CASSREVTEAFF. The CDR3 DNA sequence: TGTGCCAGCAGCCGGGAGGTAACTGAAGCTTTCTTT.

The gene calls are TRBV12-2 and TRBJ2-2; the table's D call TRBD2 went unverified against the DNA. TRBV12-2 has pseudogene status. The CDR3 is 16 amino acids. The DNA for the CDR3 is TGTGCAAGTCGCTTAGCCCTGGCCAGCGGCACCGGGGAGCTGTTTTTT. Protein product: CASRLALASGTGELFF.

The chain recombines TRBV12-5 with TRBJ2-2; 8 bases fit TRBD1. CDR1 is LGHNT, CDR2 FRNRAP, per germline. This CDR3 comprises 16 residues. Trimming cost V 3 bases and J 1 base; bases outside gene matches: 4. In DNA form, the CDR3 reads TGTGCTAGTGGTTTTAGGGACAGGTTGAACACCGGGGAGCTGTTTTTT. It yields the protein CASGFRDRLNTGELFF. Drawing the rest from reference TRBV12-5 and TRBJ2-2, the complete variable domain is DARVTQTPRHKVTEMGQEVTMRCQPILGHNTVFWYRQTMMQGLELLAYFRNRAPLDDSGMPKDRFSAEMPDATLATLKIQPSEPRDSAVYFCASGFRDRLNTGELFFGEGSRLTVL.

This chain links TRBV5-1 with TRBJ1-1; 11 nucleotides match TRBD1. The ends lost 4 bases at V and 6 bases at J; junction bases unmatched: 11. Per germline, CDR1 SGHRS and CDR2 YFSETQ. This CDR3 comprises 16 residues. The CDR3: CASSLGQGAEYPEAFF. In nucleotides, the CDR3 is TGCGCCAGCAGCCTAGGACAGGGGGCAGAGTACCCTGAAGCTTTCTTT.

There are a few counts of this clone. The CDR3 sequence is CASSGGGTGGVYNEQFF. CDR3 sequence (DNA): TGTGCCAGCAGCGGAGGGGGAACAGGGGGCGTCTACAATGAGCAGTTCTTC. J is TRBJ2-1 and V is TRBV5-4; 9 nucleotides match TRBD1. CDR1 is SGHNT, CDR2 YYREEE, per germline (reference sequence). The J segment lost 3 bases and the V segment lost 4 bases, leaving 11 bases of the junction unmatched. The CDR3 contains 17 residues.

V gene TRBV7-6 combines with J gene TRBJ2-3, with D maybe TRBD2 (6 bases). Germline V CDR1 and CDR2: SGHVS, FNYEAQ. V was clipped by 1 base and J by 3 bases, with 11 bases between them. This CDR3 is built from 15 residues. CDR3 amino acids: CASSLEPEGTDTQYF. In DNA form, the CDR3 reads TGTGCCAGCAGCTTAGAACCGGAGGGGACAGATACGCAGTATTTT.

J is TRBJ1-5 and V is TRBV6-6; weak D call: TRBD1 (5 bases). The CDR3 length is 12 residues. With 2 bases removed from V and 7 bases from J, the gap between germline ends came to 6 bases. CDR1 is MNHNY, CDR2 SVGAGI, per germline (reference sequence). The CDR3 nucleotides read TGTGCCAGCAGTTACGGGGGGCAGCCCCAGCATTTT. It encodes CASSYGGQPQHF.

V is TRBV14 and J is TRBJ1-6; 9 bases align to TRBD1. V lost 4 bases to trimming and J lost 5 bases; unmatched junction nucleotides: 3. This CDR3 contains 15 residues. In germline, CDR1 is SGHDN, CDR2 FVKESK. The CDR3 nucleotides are TGTGCCAGCAGCCCCGGGACAGGGCATAATTCACCCCTCCACTTT. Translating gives CASSPGTGHNSPLHF.

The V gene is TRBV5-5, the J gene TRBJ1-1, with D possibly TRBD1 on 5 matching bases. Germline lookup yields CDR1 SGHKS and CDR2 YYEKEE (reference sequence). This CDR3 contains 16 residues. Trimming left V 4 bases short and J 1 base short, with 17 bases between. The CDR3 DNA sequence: TGTGCCAGCAGCCGAATCGCCGGGGGAGGGAACACTGAAGCTTTCTTT. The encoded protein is CASSRIAGGGNTEAFF.

In DNA form, the CDR3 reads TGTGCCAGCAGGGGGGCAGGGACAGGGCGAGGTTCACCCCTCCACTTT. Translated, it gives CASRGAGTGRGSPLHF. V is TRBV28 and J is TRBJ1-6; 9 bases map to TRBD1. J lost 9 bases, V lost 6 bases, and 12 bases had no gene match. The germline gives CDR1 MDHEN, CDR2 SYDVKM. The CDR3 runs 16 residues.

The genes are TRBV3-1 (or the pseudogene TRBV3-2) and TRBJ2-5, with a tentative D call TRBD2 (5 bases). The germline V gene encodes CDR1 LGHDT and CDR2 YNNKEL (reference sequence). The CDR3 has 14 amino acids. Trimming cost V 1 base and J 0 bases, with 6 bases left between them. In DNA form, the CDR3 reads TGTGCCAGCAGCCAAGCGGACTACCAAGAGACCCAGTACTTC. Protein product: CASSQADYQETQYF.

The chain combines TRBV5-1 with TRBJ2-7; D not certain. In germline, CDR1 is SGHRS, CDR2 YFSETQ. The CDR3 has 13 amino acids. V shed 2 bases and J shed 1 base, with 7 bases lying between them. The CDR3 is CASSLDWSYEQYF. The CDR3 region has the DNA TGCGCCAGCAGCTTAGACTGGTCCTACGAGCAGTACTTC.

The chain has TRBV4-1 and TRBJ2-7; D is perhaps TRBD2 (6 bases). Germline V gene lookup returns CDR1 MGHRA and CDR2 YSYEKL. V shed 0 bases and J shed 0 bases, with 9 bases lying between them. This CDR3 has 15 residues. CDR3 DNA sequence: TGCGCCAGCAGCCAAGAACGGGGGTTCTCCTACGAGCAGTACTTC. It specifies CASSQERGFSYEQYF.

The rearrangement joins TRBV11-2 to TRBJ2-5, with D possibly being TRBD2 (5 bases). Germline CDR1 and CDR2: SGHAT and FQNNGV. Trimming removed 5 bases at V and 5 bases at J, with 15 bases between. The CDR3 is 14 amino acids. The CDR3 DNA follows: TGTGCCAGCAGCCCCCGACTAACCCGGGAGACCCAGTACTTC. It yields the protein CASSPRLTRETQYF.

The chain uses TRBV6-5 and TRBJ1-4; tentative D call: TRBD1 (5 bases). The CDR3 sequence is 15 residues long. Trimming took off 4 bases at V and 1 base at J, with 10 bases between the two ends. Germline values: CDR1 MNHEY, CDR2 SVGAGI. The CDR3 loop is CASSSGLETNEKLFF. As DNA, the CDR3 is TGTGCCAGCAGTTCGGGACTGGAAACTAATGAAAAACTGTTTTTT.

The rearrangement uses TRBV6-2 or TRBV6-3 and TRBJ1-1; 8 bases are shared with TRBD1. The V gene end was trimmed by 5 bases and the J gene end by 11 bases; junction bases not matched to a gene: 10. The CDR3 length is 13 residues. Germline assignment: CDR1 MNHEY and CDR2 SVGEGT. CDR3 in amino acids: CASSPGTGFRAFF. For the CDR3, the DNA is TGTGCCAGCAGTCCCGGGACAGGTTTTCGGGCTTTCTTT.

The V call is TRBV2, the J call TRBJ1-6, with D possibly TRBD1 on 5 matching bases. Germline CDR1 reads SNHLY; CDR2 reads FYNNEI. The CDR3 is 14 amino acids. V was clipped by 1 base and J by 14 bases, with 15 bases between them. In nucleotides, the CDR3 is TGTGCCAGCAGTGAAGGTTCGGGGGGTTTCACCCTCCACTTT. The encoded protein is CASSEGSGGFTLHF.

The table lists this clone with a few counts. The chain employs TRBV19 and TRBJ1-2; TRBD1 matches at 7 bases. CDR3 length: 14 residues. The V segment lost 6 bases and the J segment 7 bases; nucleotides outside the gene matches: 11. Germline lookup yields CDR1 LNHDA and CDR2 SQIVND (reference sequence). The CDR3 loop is CASSKTGYSSGYTF. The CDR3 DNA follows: TGTGCCAGTAGCAAGACAGGGTACAGCTCTGGCTACACCTTC.